This T cell receptor beta chain was identified during a study of T cell clones after liver transplantation. Study background: Post-transplant blood was tracked for graft-donor-reactive T cell clones identified in a pre-transplant mixed lymphocyte reaction.

Points on this clone: Its antigen is currently unknown.

Assay used: immunoSEQ multiplex PCR; TCRdb lists only in-frame clones, some missing. In the table there are 80,000 or so clones, nearly 85% of which are singletons. The CDR3 totals 16 residues. The junction had 15 bases not matched to a gene; V was cut back by 4 bases and J by 9 bases. Germline CDR1 reads SGDLS; CDR2 reads YYNGEE. Study-level findings and limits: Small, mixed patient groups and varying post-transplant times limit these conclusions.

This sequence originates from a human patient who received a liver transplant. Some T cells may be supplied by the graft donor. The chain joins TRBV9 to TRBJ1-3, with TRBD1 matching over 8 bases. The specimen was CD4+ T cells from blood, collected roughly 3.5 years after liver transplant. The CDR3 spells CASSRRSTGQGSTIYF. The CDR3 nucleotides are TGTGCCAGCAGCAGACGATCGACAGGACAGGGATCCACCATATATTTT.